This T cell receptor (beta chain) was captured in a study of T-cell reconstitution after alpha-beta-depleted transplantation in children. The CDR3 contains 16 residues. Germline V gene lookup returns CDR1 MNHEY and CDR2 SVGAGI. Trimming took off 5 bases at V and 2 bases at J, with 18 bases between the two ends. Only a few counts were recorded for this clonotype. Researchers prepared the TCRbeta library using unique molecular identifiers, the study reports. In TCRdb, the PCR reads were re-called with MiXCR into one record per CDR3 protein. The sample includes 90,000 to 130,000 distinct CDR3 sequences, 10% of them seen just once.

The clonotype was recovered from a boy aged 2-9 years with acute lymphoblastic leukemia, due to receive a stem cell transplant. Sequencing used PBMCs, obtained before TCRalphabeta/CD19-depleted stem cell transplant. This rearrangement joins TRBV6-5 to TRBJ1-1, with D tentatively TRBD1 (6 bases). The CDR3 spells CASSPTNLRGNTEAFF. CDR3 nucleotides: TGTGCCAGCAGTCCCACCAACCTCAGGGGAAACACTGAAGCTTTCTTT.